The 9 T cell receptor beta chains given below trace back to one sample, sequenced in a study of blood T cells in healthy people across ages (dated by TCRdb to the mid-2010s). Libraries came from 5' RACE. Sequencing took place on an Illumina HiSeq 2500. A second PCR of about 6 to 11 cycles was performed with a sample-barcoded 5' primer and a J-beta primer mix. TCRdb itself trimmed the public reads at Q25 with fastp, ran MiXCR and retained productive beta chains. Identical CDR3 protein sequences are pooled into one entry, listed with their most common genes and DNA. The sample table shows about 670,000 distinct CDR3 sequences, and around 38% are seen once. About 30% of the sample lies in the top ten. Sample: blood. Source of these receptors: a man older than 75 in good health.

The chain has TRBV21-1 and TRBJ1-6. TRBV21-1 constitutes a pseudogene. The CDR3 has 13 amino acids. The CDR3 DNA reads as TGTGCCAGCAGCAAAGAGGCAGGCTCACCCCTCCACTTT. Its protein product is CASSKEAGSPLHF.

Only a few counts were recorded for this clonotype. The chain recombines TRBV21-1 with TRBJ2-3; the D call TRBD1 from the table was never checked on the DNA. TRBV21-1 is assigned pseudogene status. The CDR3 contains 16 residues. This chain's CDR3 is CASSNPGQGSTDTQYF. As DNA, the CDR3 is TGTGCCAGCAGCAATCCGGGACAGGGTTCCACAGATACGCAGTATTTT.

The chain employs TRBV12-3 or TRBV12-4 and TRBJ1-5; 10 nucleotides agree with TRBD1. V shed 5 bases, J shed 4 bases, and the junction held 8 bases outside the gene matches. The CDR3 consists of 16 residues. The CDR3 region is CASSPGGQGRNQPQHF. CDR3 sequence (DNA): TGTGCCAGCAGTCCTGGGGGACAGGGGAGAAATCAGCCCCAGCATTTT.

The DNA of the CDR3 is TGTGCCAGCTCACCACAGGAGGGGGCGCGGGAGACCCAGTACTTC. Its translation is CASSPQEGARETQYF. J is TRBJ2-5 and V is TRBV18, with D possibly matching TRBD1 (7 bases). V was shortened by 1 base and J by 5 bases, with 14 bases between the two germline ends. CDR1 and CDR2 (germline): KGHSH, LQKENI. CDR3 size: 15 residues.

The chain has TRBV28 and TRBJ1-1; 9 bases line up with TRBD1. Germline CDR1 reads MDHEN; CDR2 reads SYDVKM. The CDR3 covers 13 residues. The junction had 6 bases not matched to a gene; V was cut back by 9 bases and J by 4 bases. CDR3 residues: CASITGGGTEAFF. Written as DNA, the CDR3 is TGTGCCAGTATTACAGGGGGCGGCACTGAAGCTTTCTTT.

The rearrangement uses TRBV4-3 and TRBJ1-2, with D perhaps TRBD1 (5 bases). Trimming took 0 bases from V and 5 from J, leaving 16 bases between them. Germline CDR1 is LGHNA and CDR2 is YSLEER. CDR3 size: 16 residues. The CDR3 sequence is CASSQEGTRGNYGYTF. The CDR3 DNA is TGCGCCAGCAGCCAAGAAGGGACTCGGGGGAATTATGGCTACACCTTC.

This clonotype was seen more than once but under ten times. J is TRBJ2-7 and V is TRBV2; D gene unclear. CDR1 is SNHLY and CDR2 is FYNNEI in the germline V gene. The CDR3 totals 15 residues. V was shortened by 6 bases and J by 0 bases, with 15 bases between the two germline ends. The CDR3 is CASSKQGLSSYEQYF. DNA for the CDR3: TGTGCCAGCAGCAAACAAGGGTTGAGCTCCTACGAGCAGTACTTC.

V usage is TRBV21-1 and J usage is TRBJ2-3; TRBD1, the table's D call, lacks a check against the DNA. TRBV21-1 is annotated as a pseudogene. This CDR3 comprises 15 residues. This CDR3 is CASSKSAGAGDTQYF. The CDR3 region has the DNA TGTGCCAGCAGCAAATCCGCGGGGGCCGGAGATACGCAGTATTTT.

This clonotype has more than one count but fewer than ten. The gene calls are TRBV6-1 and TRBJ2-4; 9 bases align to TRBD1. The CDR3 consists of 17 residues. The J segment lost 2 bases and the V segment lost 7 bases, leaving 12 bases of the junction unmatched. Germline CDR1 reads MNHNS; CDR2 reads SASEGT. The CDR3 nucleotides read TGTGCCAGCATCCGGGACAGGGAGTTCTCCCCCAAAAACATTCAGTACTTC. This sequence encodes CASIRDREFSPKNIQYF.